This record looks at one T cell receptor beta chain sequence and its context. Its target is not known. The table came from immunoSEQ multiplex PCR; TCRdb's copy has only in-frame clones and leaves some out. The data contain a few hundred thousand clones, more than 65% of them singletons. The data stem from a study of cytotoxic CD8 clonotypes in ibrutinib-treated CLL. For the study at large: The subjects consisted of about a dozen relapsed/refractory and roughly 15 treatment-naive individuals, with around 17 IGHV unmutated.

Notes on the study in general: Baseline levels of clonality went above those of age-matched healthy donors and moved with circulating CD8+ T-cell counts. On treatment, the uncommon public clonotypes contracted or remained stable. The study found clonality rose at ibrutinib response, then fell toward baseline at progression.

Germline V gives CDR1 SGHVS, CDR2 FNYEAQ. CDR3 length equals 18 residues. Losses at the gene ends were 5 bases for V and 1 base for J; bases not matched to a gene: 8. This chain uses TRBV7-6 with TRBJ2-3; 14 nucleotides align to TRBD2. The material sequenced was PBMCs, taken before ibrutinib treatment. The TCR was taken from a human donor with chronic lymphocytic leukemia. The CDR3 region has the DNA TGTGCCAGCAGCCAGGGACTAGCGGGAGCGGTCGGCACAGATACGCAGTATTTT. Amino acid sequence: CASSQGLAGAVGTDTQYF.